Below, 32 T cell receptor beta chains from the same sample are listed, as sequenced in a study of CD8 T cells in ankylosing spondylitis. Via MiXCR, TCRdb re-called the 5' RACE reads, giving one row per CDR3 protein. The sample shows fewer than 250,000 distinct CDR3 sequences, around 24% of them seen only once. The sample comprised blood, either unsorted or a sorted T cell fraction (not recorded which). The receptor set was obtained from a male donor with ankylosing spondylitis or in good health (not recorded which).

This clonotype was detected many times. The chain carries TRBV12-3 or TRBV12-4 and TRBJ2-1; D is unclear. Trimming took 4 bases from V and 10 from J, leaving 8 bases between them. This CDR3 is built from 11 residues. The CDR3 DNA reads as TGTGCCAGCAGTTCTAAATACGAGCAGTTCTTC. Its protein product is CASSSKYEQFF.

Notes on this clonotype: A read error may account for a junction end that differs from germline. CDR3 in amino acids: CSTSKDSYNEQFF. The CDR3 DNA reads TGCAGTACTAGCAAAGACAGTTACAATGAGCAGTTCTTC. The chain combines TRBV20-1 with TRBJ2-1; D possibly corresponds to TRBD2 (6 bases). CDR3 length: 13 residues. Germline V CDR1 and CDR2: DFQATT, SNEGSKA (reference sequence).

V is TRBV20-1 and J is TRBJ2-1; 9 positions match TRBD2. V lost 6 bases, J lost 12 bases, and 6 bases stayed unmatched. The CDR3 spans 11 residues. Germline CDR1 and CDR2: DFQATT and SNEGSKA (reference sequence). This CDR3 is CSATTSGSQFF. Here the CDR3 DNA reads TGCAGTGCCACGACTAGCGGATCGCAGTTCTTC.

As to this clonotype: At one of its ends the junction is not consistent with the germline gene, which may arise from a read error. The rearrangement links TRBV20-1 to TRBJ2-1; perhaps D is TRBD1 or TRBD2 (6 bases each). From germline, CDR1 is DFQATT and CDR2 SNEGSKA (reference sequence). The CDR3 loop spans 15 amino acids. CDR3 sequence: CSALSGGGIYNVQFF. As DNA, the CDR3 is TGCAGTGCACTTTCAGGAGGGGGAATCTACAATGTGCAGTTCTTC.

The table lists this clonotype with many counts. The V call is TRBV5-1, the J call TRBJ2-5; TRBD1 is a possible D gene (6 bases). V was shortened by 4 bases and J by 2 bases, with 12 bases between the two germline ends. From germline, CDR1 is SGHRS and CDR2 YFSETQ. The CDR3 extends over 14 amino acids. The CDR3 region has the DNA TGCGCCAGCAGCCCCCAGGGGTCTCAAGAGACCCAGTACTTC. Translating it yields CASSPQGSQETQYF. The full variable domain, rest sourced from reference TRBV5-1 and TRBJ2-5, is KAGVTQTPRYLIKTRGQQVTLSCSPISGHRSVSWYQQTPGQGLQFLFEYFSETQRNKGNFPGRFSGRQFSNSRSEMNVSTLELGDSALYLCASSPQGSQETQYFGPGTRLLVL.

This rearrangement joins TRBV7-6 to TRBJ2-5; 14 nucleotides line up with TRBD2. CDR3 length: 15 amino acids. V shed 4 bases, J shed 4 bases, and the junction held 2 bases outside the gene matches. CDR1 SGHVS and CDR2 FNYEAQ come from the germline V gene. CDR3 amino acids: CASSSGTSGGETQYF. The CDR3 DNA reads TGTGCCAGCAGCTCCGGGACTAGCGGGGGAGAGACCCAGTACTTC.

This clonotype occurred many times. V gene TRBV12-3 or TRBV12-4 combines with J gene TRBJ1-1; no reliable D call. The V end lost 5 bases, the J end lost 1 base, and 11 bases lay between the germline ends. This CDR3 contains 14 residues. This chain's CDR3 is CASSTWTGNTEAFF. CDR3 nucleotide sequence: TGTGCCAGCAGTACCTGGACGGGGAACACTGAAGCTTTCTTT.

CDR3 in amino acids: CSVEGRGPPFTEAFF. CDR3 in DNA: TGCAGCGTTGAAGGCCGGGGGCCCCCGTTCACTGAAGCTTTCTTT. The chain has TRBV29-1 and TRBJ1-1; weak D call: TRBD1 (6 bases). Germline V CDR1 and CDR2: SQVTM, ANQGSEA. V lost 1 base to trimming and J lost 4 bases, with 16 bases between them. The CDR3 has 15 residues.

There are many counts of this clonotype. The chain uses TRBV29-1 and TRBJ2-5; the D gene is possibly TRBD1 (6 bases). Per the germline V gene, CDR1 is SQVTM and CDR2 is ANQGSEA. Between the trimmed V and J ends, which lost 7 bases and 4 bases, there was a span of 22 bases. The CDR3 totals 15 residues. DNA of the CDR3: TGCAGCGCCTGCGGACAGTATCTTCCACGAGAGACCCAGTACTTC. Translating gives CSACGQYLPRETQYF.

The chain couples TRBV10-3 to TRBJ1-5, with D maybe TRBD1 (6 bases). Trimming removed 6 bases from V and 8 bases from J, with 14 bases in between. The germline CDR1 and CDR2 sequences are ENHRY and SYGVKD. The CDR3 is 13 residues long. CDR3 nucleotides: TGTGCCATCAGAAACAGGGTCATGGAGCCCCAGCATTTT. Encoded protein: CAIRNRVMEPQHF.

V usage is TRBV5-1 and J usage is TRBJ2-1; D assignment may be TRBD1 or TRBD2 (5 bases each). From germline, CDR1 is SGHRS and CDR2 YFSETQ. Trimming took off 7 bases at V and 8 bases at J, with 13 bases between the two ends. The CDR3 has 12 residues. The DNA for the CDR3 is TGCGCCAGCTCCCGGGACGGGGATGAGCAGTTCTTC. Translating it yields CASSRDGDEQFF. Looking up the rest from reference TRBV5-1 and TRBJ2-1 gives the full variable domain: KAGVTQTPRYLIKTRGQQVTLSCSPISGHRSVSWYQQTPGQGLQFLFEYFSETQRNKGNFPGRFSGRQFSNSRSEMNVSTLELGDSALYLCASSRDGDEQFFGPGTRLTVL.

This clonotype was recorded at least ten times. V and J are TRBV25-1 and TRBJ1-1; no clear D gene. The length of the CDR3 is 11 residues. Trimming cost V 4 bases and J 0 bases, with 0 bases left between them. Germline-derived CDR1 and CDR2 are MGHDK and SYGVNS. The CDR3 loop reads CASSVNTEAFF. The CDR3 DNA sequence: TGTGCCAGCAGTGTGAACACTGAAGCTTTCTTT.

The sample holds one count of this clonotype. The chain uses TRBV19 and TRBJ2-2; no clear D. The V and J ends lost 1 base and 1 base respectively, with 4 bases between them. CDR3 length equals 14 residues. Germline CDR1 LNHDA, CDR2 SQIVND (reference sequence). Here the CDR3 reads CASSIALNTGELFF. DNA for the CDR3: TGTGCCAGTAGTATAGCGCTGAACACCGGGGAGCTGTTTTTT. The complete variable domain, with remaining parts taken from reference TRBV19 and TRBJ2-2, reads DGGITQSPKYLFRKEGQNVTLSCEQNLNHDAMYWYRQDPGQGLRLIYYSQIVNDFQKGDIAEGYSVSREKKESFPLTVTSAQKNPTAFYLCASSIALNTGELFFGEGSRLTVL.

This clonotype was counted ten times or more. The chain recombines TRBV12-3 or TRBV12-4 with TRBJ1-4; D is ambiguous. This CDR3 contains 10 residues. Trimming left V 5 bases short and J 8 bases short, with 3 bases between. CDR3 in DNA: TGTGCCAGCAGTGGGGAAAAACTGTTTTTT. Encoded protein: CASSGEKLFF.

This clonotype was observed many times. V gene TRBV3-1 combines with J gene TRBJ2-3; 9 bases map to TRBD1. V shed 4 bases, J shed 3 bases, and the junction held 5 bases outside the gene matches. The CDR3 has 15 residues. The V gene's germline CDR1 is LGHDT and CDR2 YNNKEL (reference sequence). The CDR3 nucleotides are TGTGCCAGCAGCCTACGGGACAGGGTGACAGATACGCAGTATTTT. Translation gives CASSLRDRVTDTQYF.

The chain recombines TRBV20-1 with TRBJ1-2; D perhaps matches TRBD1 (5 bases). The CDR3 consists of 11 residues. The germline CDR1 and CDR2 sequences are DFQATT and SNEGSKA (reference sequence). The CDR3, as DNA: TGCAGCCCGAGGGGTTCCTATGGCTACACCTTC. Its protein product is CSPRGSYGYTF.

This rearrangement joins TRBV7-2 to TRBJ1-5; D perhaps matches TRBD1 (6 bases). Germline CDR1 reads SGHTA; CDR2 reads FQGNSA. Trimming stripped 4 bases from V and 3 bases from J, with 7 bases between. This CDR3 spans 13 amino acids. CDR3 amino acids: CASSYRANQPQHF. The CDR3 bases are TGTGCCAGCAGCTACAGGGCCAATCAGCCCCAGCATTTT.

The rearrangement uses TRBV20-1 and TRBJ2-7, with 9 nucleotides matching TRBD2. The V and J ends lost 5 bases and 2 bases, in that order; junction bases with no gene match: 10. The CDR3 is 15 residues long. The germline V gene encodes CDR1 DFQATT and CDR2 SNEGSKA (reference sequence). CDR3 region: CSALPLAGKTYEQYF. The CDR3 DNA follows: TGCAGTGCTCTTCCGCTAGCGGGGAAAACCTACGAGCAGTACTTC.

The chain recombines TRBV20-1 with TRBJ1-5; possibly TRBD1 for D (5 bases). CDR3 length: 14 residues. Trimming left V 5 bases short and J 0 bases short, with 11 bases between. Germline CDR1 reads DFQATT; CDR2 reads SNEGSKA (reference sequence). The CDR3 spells CSALGVYSNQPQHF. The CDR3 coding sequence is TGCAGTGCTCTAGGGGTTTATAGCAATCAGCCCCAGCATTTT.

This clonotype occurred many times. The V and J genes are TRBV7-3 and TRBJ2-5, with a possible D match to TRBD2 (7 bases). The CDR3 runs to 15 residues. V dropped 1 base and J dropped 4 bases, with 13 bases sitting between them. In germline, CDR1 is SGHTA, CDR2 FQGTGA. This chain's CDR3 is CASSLNGGPGETQYF. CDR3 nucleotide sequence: TGTGCCAGCAGCTTAAACGGGGGGCCAGGAGAGACCCAGTACTTC.

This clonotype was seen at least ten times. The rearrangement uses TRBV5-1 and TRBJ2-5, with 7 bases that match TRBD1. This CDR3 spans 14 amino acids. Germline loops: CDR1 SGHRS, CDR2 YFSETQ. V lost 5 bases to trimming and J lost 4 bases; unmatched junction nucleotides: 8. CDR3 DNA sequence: TGCGCCAGCAGACCACAGGGGCGCGGAGAGACCCAGTACTTC. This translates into CASRPQGRGETQYF.

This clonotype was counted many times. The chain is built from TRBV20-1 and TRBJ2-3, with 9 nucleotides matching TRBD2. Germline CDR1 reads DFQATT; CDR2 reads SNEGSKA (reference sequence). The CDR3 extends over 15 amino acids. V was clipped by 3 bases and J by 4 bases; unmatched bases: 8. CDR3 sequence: CSASFSGGRADTQYF. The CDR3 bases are TGCAGTGCTAGTTTCTCCGGCGGGAGGGCAGATACGCAGTATTTT.

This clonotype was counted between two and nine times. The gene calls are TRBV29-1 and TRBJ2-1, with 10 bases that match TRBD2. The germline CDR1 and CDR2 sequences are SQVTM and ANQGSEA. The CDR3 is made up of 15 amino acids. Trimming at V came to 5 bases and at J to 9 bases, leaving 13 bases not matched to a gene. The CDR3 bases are TGCAGCGTTTCTAAGCGGCTAGCGGGAGAGAGTGAGCAGTTCTTC. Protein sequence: CSVSKRLAGESEQFF.

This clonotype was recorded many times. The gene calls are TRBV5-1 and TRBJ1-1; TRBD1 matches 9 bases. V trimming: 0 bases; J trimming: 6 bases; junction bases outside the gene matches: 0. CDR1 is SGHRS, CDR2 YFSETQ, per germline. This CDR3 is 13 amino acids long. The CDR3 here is CASSLGDRAEAFF. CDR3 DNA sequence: TGCGCCAGCAGCTTGGGGGACAGGGCTGAAGCTTTCTTT.

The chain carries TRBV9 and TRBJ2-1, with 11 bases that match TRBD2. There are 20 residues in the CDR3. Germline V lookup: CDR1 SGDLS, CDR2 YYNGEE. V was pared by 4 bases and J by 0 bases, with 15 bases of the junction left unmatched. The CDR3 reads CASSKQIGLAGSPSYNEQFF. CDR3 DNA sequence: TGTGCCAGCAGCAAGCAGATCGGACTAGCGGGTTCCCCCTCCTACAATGAGCAGTTCTTC.

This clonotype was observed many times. DNA of the CDR3: TGCAGCGTTGGCAGGGGGGACACTGAAGCTTTCTTT. Protein product: CSVGRGDTEAFF. The chain employs TRBV29-1 and TRBJ1-1; 7 positions agree with TRBD1. Trimming took 4 bases from V and 3 from J; bases not matched to a gene: 2. The CDR3 contains 12 residues. Germline V lookup: CDR1 SQVTM, CDR2 ANQGSEA.

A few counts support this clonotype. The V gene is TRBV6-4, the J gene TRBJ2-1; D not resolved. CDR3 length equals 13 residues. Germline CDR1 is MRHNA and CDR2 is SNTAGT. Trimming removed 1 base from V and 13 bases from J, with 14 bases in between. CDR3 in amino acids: CASSDLARGFQFF. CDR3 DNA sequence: TGTGCCAGCAGTGACTTGGCCCGCGGATTTCAGTTCTTC.

In DNA form, the CDR3 reads TGCAGTGCTAGAGCCGGGACAGGAGCCGTCAGAGCCAAAAACATTCAGTACTTC. The encoded protein is CSARAGTGAVRAKNIQYF. The chain combines TRBV20-1 with TRBJ2-4; 8 positions match TRBD1. The ends lost 1 base at V and 0 bases at J; junction bases unmatched: 11. CDR3 length: 18 residues. The germline V gene has CDR1 DFQATT and CDR2 SNEGSKA (reference sequence).

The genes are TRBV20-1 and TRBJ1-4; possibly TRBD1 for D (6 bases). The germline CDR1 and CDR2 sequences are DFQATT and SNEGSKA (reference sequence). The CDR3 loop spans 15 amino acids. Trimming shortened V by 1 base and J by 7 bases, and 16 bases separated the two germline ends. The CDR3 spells CSARVWTARGEKLFF. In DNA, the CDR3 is TGCAGTGCTAGAGTTTGGACAGCGCGGGGTGAAAAACTGTTTTTT.

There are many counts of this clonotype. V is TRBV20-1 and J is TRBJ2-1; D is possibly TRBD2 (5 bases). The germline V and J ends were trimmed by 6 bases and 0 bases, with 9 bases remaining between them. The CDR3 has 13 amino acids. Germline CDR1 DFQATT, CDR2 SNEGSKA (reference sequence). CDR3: CSAKRISYNEQFF. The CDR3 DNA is TGCAGTGCAAAGCGGATCTCCTACAATGAGCAGTTCTTC.

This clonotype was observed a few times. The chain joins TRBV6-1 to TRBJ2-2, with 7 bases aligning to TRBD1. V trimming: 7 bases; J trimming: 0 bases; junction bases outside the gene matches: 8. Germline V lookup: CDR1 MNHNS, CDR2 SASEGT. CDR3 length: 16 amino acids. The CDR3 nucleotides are TGTGCCAGCACCAACCTCGGGACAGCGAACACCGGGGAGCTGTTTTTT. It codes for CASTNLGTANTGELFF.

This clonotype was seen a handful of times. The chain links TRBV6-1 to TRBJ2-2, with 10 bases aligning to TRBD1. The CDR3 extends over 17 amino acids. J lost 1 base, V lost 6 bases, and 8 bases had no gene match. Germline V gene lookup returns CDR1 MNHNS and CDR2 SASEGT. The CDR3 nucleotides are TGTGCCAGCAGCATAGACAGGGGGCGGCGGAACACCGGGGAGCTGTTTTTT. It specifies CASSIDRGRRNTGELFF.